Listed below are T cell receptor beta chains from one sample, sequenced in a study of technical replicates of blood from several donors. Sequencing was performed with immunoSEQ multiplex PCR; in TCRdb, only in-frame clones are kept and a portion is missing. The sample holds more than 70,000 clones; under 95% are singletons and the top ten take over 0.25%. Input material: T cells isolated from PBMCs. Every receptor here comes from a human donor in good health. Both conserved end residues are part of each CDR3. The D gene is left open where the match is weak. Some rows have no size entry. The others give once, few or many, or a class for an expanded clone.

J,V,D,size,CDR3,DNA
TRBJ2-4,TRBV5-4,.,.,CASSFWGGGAKNIQYF,TGTGCCAGCAGCTTTTGGGGAGGAGGTGCCAAAAACATTCAGTACTTC
TRBJ2-7,TRBV7-9,TRBD2,.,CASSISGTRVQEQYF,TGTGCCAGCAGCATCTCCGGGACTAGGGTGCAGGAGCAGTACTTC
TRBJ2-7,TRBV9,.,.,CASSVGASPYEQYF,TGTGCCAGCAGCGTAGGGGCCAGTCCCTACGAGCAGTACTTC
TRBJ2-3,TRBV27,TRBD2,.,CASSLFTSGTDTQYF,TGTGCCAGCAGTTTATTCACTAGCGGCACAGATACGCAGTATTTT
TRBJ2-1,TRBV9,.,.,CASSVSGVNEQFF,TGTGCCAGCAGCGTATCAGGGGTCAATGAGCAGTTCTTC
TRBJ2-7,TRBV13,.,.,CASSSRDNYYEQYF,TGTGCCAGCAGCTCCCGGGACAACTACTACGAGCAGTACTTC
TRBJ1-1,TRBV2,.,.,CASSEVGRRNTEAFF,TGTGCCAGCAGTGAAGTGGGCCGAAGGAACACTGAAGCTTTCTTT
TRBJ1-4,TRBV7-8,TRBD1,once,CASSLGRDRGPVNEKLFF,TGTGCCAGCAGCTTAGGCCGGGACAGGGGGCCAGTTAATGAAAAACTGTTTTTT
TRBJ2-5,TRBV6-6,.,.,CASSYLQETQYF,TGTGCCAGCAGTTACCTCCAAGAGACCCAGTACTTC
TRBJ2-1,TRBV19,TRBD2,.,CASNIAGASYNEQFF,TGTGCCAGTAACATAGCGGGAGCTTCCTACAATGAGCAGTTCTTC
TRBJ1-6,TRBV7-9,.,.,CASSLAGPGSPLHF,TGTGCCAGCAGCTTAGCGGGGCCTGGTTCACCCCTCCACTTT
TRBJ2-1,TRBV27,TRBD1,.,CGSGTAINEQFF,TGTGGCTCCGGGACAGCGATAAATGAGCAGTTCTTC
TRBJ2-5,TRBV30,TRBD2,.,CAWSISGGQQETQYF,TGTGCCTGGAGTATTAGCGGGGGACAACAAGAGACCCAGTACTTC
TRBJ1-5,TRBV27,TRBD1,.,CASSADRVDQPQHF,TGTGCCAGCAGCGCGGACAGGGTCGATCAGCCCCAGCATTTT
TRBJ1-2,TRBV29-1,.,.,CRVDWGEHGHNYGYTF,TGCAGGGTTGACTGGGGGGAGCACGGCCATAACTATGGCTACACCTTC
TRBJ1-5,TRBV6-1,.,.,CASSELQGNNQPQHF,TGTGCCAGCAGTGAGTTACAGGGAAACAATCAGCCCCAGCATTTT
TRBJ1-4,TRBV5-1,.,.,CASKARGQPNEKLFF,TGCGCCAGCAAGGCTCGCGGGCAGCCTAATGAAAAACTGTTTTTT
TRBJ2-6,TRBV5-1,TRBD1,once,CASSQDRPSGANVLTF,TGCGCCAGCAGCCAGGACAGGCCCTCTGGGGCCAACGTCCTGACTTTC
TRBJ2-1,TRBV5-4,TRBD2,.,CASSTGTSGRPFEQFF,TGTGCCAGCAGCACTGGGACTAGCGGGAGACCTTTTGAGCAGTTCTTC
TRBJ1-6,TRBV11-1,.,.,CASSFGGTGPLNSPLHF,TGTGCCAGCAGCTTCGGAGGTACCGGGCCCTTAAATTCACCCCTCCACTTT
TRBJ2-7,TRBV7-9,.,.,CASSLIYEQYF,TGTGCCAGCAGCCTAATCTACGAGCAGTACTTC
TRBJ2-7,TRBV7-8,.,.,CASSSNVGGAHEQYF,TGTGCCAGCAGCTCGAATGTGGGGGGGGCCCACGAGCAGTACTTC
TRBJ1-6,TRBV11-2,.,few,CASSPRTLGGSSYNSPLHF,TGTGCCAGCAGCCCTAGGACCCTCGGGGGGAGCTCCTATAATTCACCCCTCCACTTT
TRBJ2-5,TRBV7-2,TRBD1,.,CASSLTRPGQGRETQYF,TGTGCCAGCAGCTTAACCCGGCCGGGACAGGGGCGGGAGACCCAGTACTTC
TRBJ1-1,TRBV19,TRBD1,.,CASKGGPNTEAFF,TGTGCCAGTAAAGGGGGCCCGAACACTGAAGCTTTCTTT
TRBJ2-3,TRBV10-1,.,.,CASSSGVPTDTQYF,TGCGCCAGCAGTTCGGGGGTACCCACAGATACGCAGTATTTT
TRBJ2-7,TRBV11-1,TRBD1,.,CASSRDRVGEQYF,TGTGCCAGCAGCCGGGACAGGGTGGGAGAGCAGTACTTC
TRBJ1-5,TRBV28,.,.,CASSSQPRQPQHF,TGTGCCAGCAGTTCCCAACCTCGGCAGCCCCAGCATTTT
TRBJ2-1,TRBV7-9,.,once,CASSLVQGGEQFF,TGTGCCAGCAGCTTGGTACAGGGCGGTGAGCAGTTCTTC
TRBJ1-4,TRBV6-5,TRBD1,few,CASTPRGDDEKLFF,TGTGCCAGCACTCCCAGGGGGGACGATGAAAAACTGTTTTTT
TRBJ1-1,TRBV5-6,.,.,CASSLFVRGFPEAFF,TGTGCCAGCAGCTTGTTTGTCAGGGGTTTTCCTGAAGCTTTCTTT
TRBJ2-3,TRBV28,.,.,CASTKRASTTDTQYF,TGTGCCAGCACTAAAAGAGCATCTACCACAGATACGCAGTATTTT
TRBJ2-3,TRBV6-5,.,.,CASSTRGKDTQYF,TGTGCCAGTTCGACAAGGGGGAAAGATACGCAGTATTTT
TRBJ1-4,TRBV6-1,.,.,CASSEWLPNEKLFF,TGTGCCAGCAGTGAATGGCTCCCTAATGAAAAACTGTTTTTT
TRBJ1-1,TRBV11-2,.,.,CASSLLSNTEAFF,TGTGCCAGCAGCTTACTGTCGAACACTGAAGCTTTCTTT
TRBJ1-2,TRBV29-1,.,.,CSATQESGYTF,TGCAGCGCCACTCAGGAAAGTGGCTACACCTTC
TRBJ2-3,TRBV15,TRBD2,.,CATSRGPGLAATDTQYF,TGTGCCACCAGCAGGGGACCAGGACTAGCGGCCACAGATACGCAGTATTTT
TRBJ1-2,TRBV5-6,.,.,CASSFRGTIYGYTF,TGTGCCAGCAGCTTCCGCGGCACCATCTATGGCTACACCTTC
TRBJ2-3,TRBV19,TRBD2,.,CATLSVAGIDTQYF,TGTGCCACTCTCTCGGTAGCGGGAATAGATACGCAGTATTTT
TRBJ1-2,TRBV5-4,TRBD1,.,CASSLKQGASGYTF,TGTGCCAGCAGCTTGAAACAGGGGGCATCGGGCTACACCTTC
TRBJ1-5,TRBV5-1,TRBD1,.,CASSLEGGGQPQHF,TGCGCCAGCAGCTTGGAAGGGGGCGGTCAGCCCCAGCATTTT
TRBJ1-3,TRBV10-1,.,.,CASEGRGPGNTIYF,TGCGCCAGCGAAGGGCGGGGGCCTGGAAACACCATATATTTT